This TCR beta chain was profiled in a study of human T cells and chemical hapten exposure. Across the study: Sensitizing treatment utilized 2% DPC over an approximately 2 cm by approximately 2 cm portion of upper inner arm skin. Findings and caveats of the study: While controls formed fewer of them, expanded TCRs formed significantly more large CDR3 similarity clusters.

CDR1 is DFQATT, CDR2 SNEGSKA, per germline (reference sequence). V shed 2 bases and J shed 8 bases, with 15 bases lying between them. This CDR3 is 13 amino acids long. Original processing methods: Ranging from about 20,000 to 700,000, TCR counts per sample had a median value of roughly 96,000. TCRdb called the RACE reads again in MiXCR, with one record for every CDR3 protein. The V and J calls shown here were made by TCRdb, not taken from the authors' results. The sample includes some 400,000 distinct CDR3 sequences, approximately 4.4% of them seen just once. This clonotype was counted at least ten times. Its antigen is still unknown. Indicated time point: patch test 1, 2 weeks after DPC sensitization. Treatment here: therapeutic diphenylcyclopropenone sensitization with weekly scalp DPC. Participating donors were patients with alopecia, aged 18 to 70 years, considered appropriate candidates for DPC.

This specimen consisted of whole blood, obtained in connection with sensitization to the hapten diphenylcyclopropenone (DPC). The chain couples TRBV20-1 to TRBJ1-2; the D is unclear. This clonotype was sampled from a woman between 50 and 59 years old with alopecia areata. Some clones in this sample may be carry-over from other donors' samples. The CDR3 sequence is CSARTPGVQGYTF. In DNA, the CDR3 is TGCAGTGCTAGAACCCCCGGGGTGCAGGGCTACACCTTC.